A selection of T cell receptor beta chains follows, all from one sample in a study of blood T cell repertoires in COVID-19. Method: immunoSEQ multiplex PCR; TCRdb's copy keeps in-frame clones and lacks some. Here the sample spans roughly 130,000 clones, approximately 85% being singletons. Sequencing used PBMCs or T cells enriched from blood (not recorded which). All receptors derive from a woman in her forties or fifties with acute COVID-19. Both conserved end residues are part of each CDR3. A D gene is named only where the DNA matches it firmly. Clone size, where shown, is once, few, many, or a class for clones that have expanded.

abundance	d_gene	j_gene	v_gene	CDR3nt	CDR3aa
.	TRBD1	TRBJ1-1	TRBV5-1	TGCGCCAGCAGCCCCGAAACAGGGGAAGGTTACACTGAAGCTTTCTTT	CASSPETGEGYTEAFF
.	.	TRBJ2-1	TRBV7-3	TGTGCCAGCAGCTCTCAGCGTAGCTCCTACAATGAGCAGTTCTTC	CASSSQRSSYNEQFF
.	TRBD2	TRBJ2-3	TRBV5-1	TGCGCCAGCAGCCCCCCCACTAGCGGGACTTCAGATACGCAGTATTTT	CASSPPTSGTSDTQYF
few	TRBD1	TRBJ1-5	TRBV25-1	TGTGCCAGCAGTCCGGGACAGGGTTTTGGTCAGCCCCAGCATTTT	CASSPGQGFGQPQHF
.	.	TRBJ1-6	TRBV24-1	TGTGCCACCTCCGACAGGCACTCACCCCTCCACTTT	CATSDRHSPLHF
.	.	TRBJ1-2	TRBV5-4	TGTGCCAGCAGTCCATTCACTAGTAACTATGGCTACACCTTC	CASSPFTSNYGYTF
once	TRBD2	TRBJ2-3	TRBV2	TGTGCCAGCAGTGGGAGCGGGAGTCGGTCAGATACGCAGTATTTT	CASSGSGSRSDTQYF
.	.	TRBJ1-2	TRBV5-4	TGTGCCAGCAGCCGAAGATTGGGGCGGCGTGAAAGCTATGGCTACACCTTC	CASSRRLGRRESYGYTF
.	.	TRBJ2-2	TRBV14	TGTGCCAGCAGCCAAGGAGGGGGTGCGAACACCGGGGAGCTGTTTTTT	CASSQGGGANTGELFF
.	.	TRBJ1-3	TRBV28	TGTGCCAGCAAAAGACTGTCCTCTGGAAACACCATATATTTT	CASKRLSSGNTIYF
.	TRBD2	TRBJ2-5	TRBV5-5	TGTGCCAGCAGCCTGGGAGGACTAGCGGGTCACCAAGAGACCCAGTACTTC	CASSLGGLAGHQETQYF
.	TRBD2	TRBJ2-5	TRBV6-6	TGTGCCATTTCTAGCGGGAGGGCCGGTGAGACCCAGTACTTC	CAISSGRAGETQYF
.	.	TRBJ2-5	TRBV6-5	TGTGCCAGCAGTTCACGGGGGAGGGGGGAGACCCAGTACTTC	CASSSRGRGETQYF
.	TRBD2	TRBJ2-7	TRBV5-1	TGCGCCAGCAGCTTGGCCCTAACTAGCGCAACCTACGAGCAGTACTTC	CASSLALTSATYEQYF
.	.	TRBJ1-1	TRBV4-1	TGCGCCAGCGGGCTGGGTTCTCCCCTTGAAGCTTTCTTT	CASGLGSPLEAFF
.	.	TRBJ1-5	TRBV18	TGTGCCAGCTCATTGAACAGGGATCAGCCCCAGCATTTT	CASSLNRDQPQHF
.	.	TRBJ2-5	TRBV11-2	TGTGCCAGCAGCCCCGGGAGACAGGGAAAAGAGACCCAGTACTTC	CASSPGRQGKETQYF
.	TRBD1	TRBJ1-2	TRBV15	TGTGCCACCAGCAGCCTCGACAGGGATGGCGGCTACACCTTC	CATSSLDRDGGYTF
.	.	TRBJ1-5	TRBV19	TGTGCCAGTAGTATAGCACCGGGTATGAGCAATCAGCCCCAGCATTTT	CASSIAPGMSNQPQHF
.	TRBD1	TRBJ1-1	TRBV6-2/TRBV6-3	TGTGCCAGCAGCCGCGGGACAGGGCTTGAAGCTTTCTTT	CASSRGTGLEAFF
.	.	TRBJ1-3	TRBV3-1/TRBV3-2	TGTGCCAGCAGCCTCCCTGGAGGGGCTGGAAACACCATATATTTT	CASSLPGGAGNTIYF
.	TRBD1	TRBJ1-2	TRBV9	TGTGCCAGCAGCGCAGGGGGCAGCGCTAACTATGGCTACACCTTC	CASSAGGSANYGYTF
.	.	TRBJ1-3	TRBV10-3	TGTGCCATCAGCCCCCGGGGAGGCGCTGCTGGAAACACCATATATTTT	CAISPRGGAAGNTIYF
few	.	TRBJ1-1	TRBV7-9	TGTGCCAGCAGCTCCCCGCCAGGCCCCTTGAACACTGAAGCTTTCTTT	CASSSPPGPLNTEAFF
.	.	TRBJ2-3	TRBV4-2	TGTGCCAGCAGCCAAGAGGTCGCCGGAGGGGGCACAGATACGCAGTATTTT	CASSQEVAGGGTDTQYF
.	TRBD2	TRBJ2-1	TRBV19	TGTGCCAGTAAAAGGACTAGCGCTACCCCTGGCAATGAGCAGTTCTTC	CASKRTSATPGNEQFF
.	.	TRBJ2-7	TRBV11-2	TGTGCCAGCACCAAATCGGGGTATCCCTACGAGCAGTACTTC	CASTKSGYPYEQYF
.	.	TRBJ1-3	TRBV5-1	TGCGCCAGCAGCTTGGGGACAGTTGGAAACACCATATATTTT	CASSLGTVGNTIYF